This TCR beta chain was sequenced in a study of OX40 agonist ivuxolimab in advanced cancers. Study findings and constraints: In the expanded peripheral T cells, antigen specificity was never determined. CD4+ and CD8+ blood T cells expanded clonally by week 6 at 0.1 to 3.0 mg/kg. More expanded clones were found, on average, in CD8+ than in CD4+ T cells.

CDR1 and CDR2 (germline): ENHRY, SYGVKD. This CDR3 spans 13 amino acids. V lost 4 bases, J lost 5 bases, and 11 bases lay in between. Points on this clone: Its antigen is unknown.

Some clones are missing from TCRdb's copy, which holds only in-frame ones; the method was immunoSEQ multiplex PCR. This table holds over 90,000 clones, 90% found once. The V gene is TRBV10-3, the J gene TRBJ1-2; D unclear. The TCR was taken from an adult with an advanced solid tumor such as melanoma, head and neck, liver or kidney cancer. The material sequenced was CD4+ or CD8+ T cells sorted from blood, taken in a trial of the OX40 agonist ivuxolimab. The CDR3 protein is CAISVWDLYGYTF. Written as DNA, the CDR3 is TGTGCCATCAGTGTCTGGGATCTTTATGGCTACACCTTC.